This T cell receptor (beta chain) was observed in a study of T cells in tuberculosis. Sorting used thawed, overnight-rested PBMC stained with anti-CD3, a viability dye and GMM-loaded CD1B tetramer. The lipid loaded on the CD1B tetramers was C32 glucose monomycolate from Rhodococcus equi. Looked up from germline, CDR1 is DFQATT and CDR2 is SNEGSKA (reference sequence). V lost 2 bases and J 8 bases, leaving 9 bases between the germline ends. This CDR3 is 11 amino acids long. Study findings and constraints: T cells binding CD1B-GMM tetramer weakly possibly escaped the sort.

Clones were sequenced by immunoSEQ multiplex PCR, and TCRdb holds only the in-frame ones, with some missing. The sample carries 50,000 to 65,000 clones, roughly 88% recorded once. The specimen sequenced was CD1b-GMM tetramer-negative cells sorted from PBMCs. The chain couples TRBV20-1 to TRBJ1-1; no clear D. This sequence originates from an adult woman with latent tuberculosis. CDR3: CSARLGPEAFF. The CDR3 DNA reads as TGCAGTGCTAGACTCGGTCCCGAAGCTTTCTTT.